This record concerns one TCR beta chain sequence. Sequencing was performed with immunoSEQ multiplex PCR; in TCRdb, only in-frame clones are kept and a portion is missing. This table has tens of thousands of clones, 89% appearing once. This record comes from a study of T cell changes during pregnancy in multiple sclerosis. Trimming at V came to 8 bases and at J to 7 bases, leaving 6 bases not matched to a gene. CDR1 and CDR2 from the germline V gene are MDHEN and SYDVKM. The CDR3 is made up of 14 amino acids. The clonotype was recovered from a female donor with multiple sclerosis, enrolled in a pregnancy study. This sample comprised CD4+ T cells from peripheral blood mononuclear cells, obtained in the first trimester of pregnancy. The chain uses TRBV28 and TRBJ2-1, with TRBD2 matching over 12 bases. CDR3: CASGASGRVNEQFF. DNA for the CDR3: TGTGCCAGCGGGGCTAGCGGGAGGGTAAATGAGCAGTTCTTC.